This TCR beta chain was recorded in a study of spatial heterogeneity in lung cancer. This CDR3 has 18 residues. V gave up 1 base and J gave up 1 base, with 20 bases separating them. The germline V gene has CDR1 LGHNA and CDR2 YSLEER. Time point indicated: sample taken at primary tumor resection. Without sorting, whole RNA was sequenced from tumor, nontumor lung or frozen PBMC. General study points: The estimated TCR-seq coverage of tumor T cells amounted to approximately 7% when looking at alpha chains and about 12% when looking at beta chains. One measure, the expanded intratumoral alpha and beta TCR count, tracked tumor mutation counts.

This clonotype was recorded at least ten times. No antigen is known for it. In TCRdb, the 5' RACE reads were re-called with MiXCR into one record per CDR3 protein. The sample lists about 27,000 distinct CDR3 sequences; around 7.4% were seen once. V usage is TRBV4-3 and J usage is TRBJ2-7; either TRBD1 or TRBD2 may supply D (5 bases each). This clonotype was sampled from a male donor with early-stage non-small cell lung cancer. Here the sequenced sample was lung tumor tissue, taken at surgery. The CDR3 reads CASSQVRAGTIYSYEQYF. The CDR3 bases are TGCGCCAGCAGCCAAGTGCGTGCAGGGACGATTTATTCCTACGAGCAGTACTTC.